Each of the 18 T cell receptor beta chains below was sequenced from the same sample in a study of T cells in Graves' hyperthyroidism and ophthalmopathy. TCR beta CDR3 sequences were amplified from RNA transcripts. HTBI primers were the set used in a first-round RT-PCR of the TCR CDR3. Each CDR3 protein is one row after TCRdb ran MiXCR on the multiplex PCR reads. The data contain just under 750,000 distinct CDR3 sequences, approximately 36% of them seen just once; the ten biggest clones take up around 32%. The material sequenced was blood. The receptor source for this set is a middle-aged woman with Graves' hyperthyroidism.

This clonotype was counted many times. CDR3 in DNA: TGCGCCAGCAGCCAAGATGGTCAGGGGAATTCACCCCTCCACTTT. It codes for CASSQDGQGNSPLHF. V gene TRBV4-1 combines with J gene TRBJ1-6, with a tentative D call TRBD1 (6 bases). CDR1 is MGHRA and CDR2 is YSYEKL in the germline V gene. The CDR3 is 15 residues long. Trimming removed 0 bases from V and 7 bases from J, with 10 bases in between.

This clonotype was detected ten times or more. This chain connects TRBV2 to TRBJ1-5; 7 bases line up with TRBD1. The length of the CDR3 is 14 residues. V lost 3 bases to trimming and J lost 7 bases; unmatched junction nucleotides: 6. Germline values: CDR1 SNHLY, CDR2 FYNNEI. The CDR3 DNA sequence: TGTGCCAGCAGTGACCGGGACAGCATCCAGCCCCAGCATTTT. This gives the protein CASSDRDSIQPQHF.

The chain employs TRBV12-5 and TRBJ2-5; a weak D match, TRBD2 (5 bases). Between the trimmed V and J ends, which lost 5 bases and 5 bases, there was a span of 18 bases. This CDR3 is built from 15 residues. Germline V CDR1 and CDR2: LGHNT, FRNRAP. The CDR3: CASGPGVHWAETQYF. In DNA form, the CDR3 reads TGTGCTAGTGGTCCCGGGGTTCACTGGGCCGAGACCCAGTACTTC.

The V gene is TRBV7-2, the J gene TRBJ1-6; no firm D call. The CDR3 consists of 13 residues. CDR1 and CDR2 (germline): SGHTA, FQGNSA. Trimming cost V 5 bases and J 8 bases, with 10 bases left between them. The CDR3 region has the DNA TGTGCCAGCAGCCAAGGCGAGTATTCACCCCTCCACTTT. Protein: CASSQGEYSPLHF.

V is TRBV10-3 and J is TRBJ2-5; D is unclear. The CDR3 has 15 residues. The germline V and J ends were trimmed by 4 bases and 4 bases, with 16 bases remaining between them. Germline assignment: CDR1 ENHRY and CDR2 SYGVKD. CDR3 coding DNA: TGTGCCATCAGTGGGACGTTAGCTCTCGGAGAGACCCAGTACTTC. Protein sequence: CAISGTLALGETQYF.

This clonotype was seen only a few times. The chain has TRBV5-8 and TRBJ2-7; D is unresolved. The CDR3 covers 13 residues. V shed 0 bases and J shed 5 bases, with 9 bases lying between them. Germline V lookup: CDR1 SGHTS, CDR2 YDEGEE. The CDR3 coding sequence is TGTGCCAGCAGCTTGGCCGGGTCGAACGAGCAGTACTTC. Protein: CASSLAGSNEQYF.

This clonotype was counted only a few times. The gene calls are TRBV25-1 and TRBJ1-2, with TRBD1 identical over 10 bases. V lost 6 bases to trimming and J lost 4 bases; unmatched junction nucleotides: 11. There are 16 residues in the CDR3. Germline V gene lookup returns CDR1 MGHDK and CDR2 SYGVNS. In DNA, the CDR3 is TGTGCCAGCAGCAAAACTTCCGGGACAGGGGTCTATGGCTACACCTTC. This sequence encodes CASSKTSGTGVYGYTF.

This clonotype was seen repeatedly, ten times or more. V gene TRBV7-2 combines with J gene TRBJ1-4; D unclear. V gave up 1 base and J gave up 8 bases, with 8 bases separating them. The CDR3 is made up of 13 amino acids. Looked up from germline, CDR1 is SGHTA and CDR2 is FQGNSA. The CDR3 bases are TGTGCCAGCAGCTTAGGGCCCCACGAAAAACTGTTTTTT. Translating it yields CASSLGPHEKLFF.

This clonotype was counted once. The chain carries TRBV29-1 and TRBJ1-5; 8 positions match TRBD1. V trimming: 3 bases; J trimming: 8 bases; junction bases outside the gene matches: 6. The CDR3 spans 13 residues. The germline gives CDR1 SQVTM, CDR2 ANQGSEA. CDR3 DNA sequence: TGCAGCGTTGATGGACAGGGAGGGGAGCCCCAGCATTTT. It translates to CSVDGQGGEPQHF.

The chain combines TRBV29-1 with TRBJ1-6, with D tentatively TRBD1 (5 bases). The CDR3 extends over 13 amino acids. V lost 4 bases and J lost 7, with 11 bases in between. Germline V gives CDR1 SQVTM, CDR2 ANQGSEA. CDR3 in DNA: TGCAGCGTTGTAGTGGGGCAAAATTCACCCCTCCACTTT. Protein sequence: CSVVVGQNSPLHF.

This clonotype was seen more than once but under ten times. The genes are TRBV4-1 and TRBJ1-3; D may be TRBD1 (6 bases). Germline assignment: CDR1 MGHRA and CDR2 YSYEKL. The CDR3 spans 16 residues. Between the trimmed V and J ends, which lost 5 bases and 2 bases, there was a span of 16 bases. The CDR3 DNA follows: TGCGCCAGCAGCGGAGAACCGTACAGGGCTGGAAACACCATATATTTT. Translated: CASSGEPYRAGNTIYF.

This clonotype was seen repeatedly, ten times or more. The chain recombines TRBV15 with TRBJ1-5; a weak D match, TRBD1 (6 bases). V lost 1 base and J 3 bases, leaving 13 bases between the germline ends. Germline-derived CDR1 and CDR2 are LNHNV and YYDKDF (reference sequence). This CDR3 spans 16 amino acids. CDR3 loop: CATSRVGGGNNQPQHF. The CDR3 coding sequence is TGTGCCACCAGCAGAGTAGGGGGAGGTAACAATCAGCCCCAGCATTTT.

This clonotype was recorded a few times. This chain uses TRBV7-2 with TRBJ1-6; 7 bases agree with TRBD1. V shed 0 bases, J shed 7 bases, and the junction held 3 bases outside the gene matches. Germline loops: CDR1 SGHTA, CDR2 FQGNSA. This CDR3 is built from 15 residues. This CDR3 reads CASSLAGGQNSPLHF. In nucleotides, the CDR3 is TGTGCCAGCAGCTTAGCCGGGGGACAGAATTCACCCCTCCACTTT.

A few counts support this clonotype. This chain connects TRBV6-5 to TRBJ2-7, with D unresolved. The V gene lost 0 bases and the J gene lost 2 bases, with 11 bases spanning the gap. The germline gives CDR1 MNHEY, CDR2 SVGAGI. This CDR3 is 15 amino acids long. The CDR3 sequence is CASSYSMPPPYEQYF. CDR3 coding DNA: TGTGCCAGCAGTTACTCGATGCCCCCCCCCTACGAGCAGTACTTC.

This clonotype was seen a few times. This chain connects TRBV7-2 to TRBJ1-1, with 8 bases that match TRBD1. The CDR3 extends over 14 amino acids. V was clipped by 5 bases and J by 9 bases; unmatched bases: 11. Germline assignment: CDR1 SGHTA and CDR2 FQGNSA. The CDR3 sequence is CASSPDYTGGQAFF. The DNA of the CDR3 is TGTGCCAGCAGCCCAGACTATACAGGGGGGCAAGCTTTCTTT.

This clonotype was seen ten or more times. This chain connects TRBV7-9 to TRBJ2-7, with a weak D call TRBD2 (6 bases). The CDR3 runs to 14 residues. V gave up 5 bases and J gave up 0 bases, with 11 bases separating them. Germline V CDR1 and CDR2: SEHNR, FQNEAQ (reference sequence). DNA of the CDR3: TGTGCCAGCAGCCCGGACGGGAGCTCCTACGAGCAGTACTTC. Residues: CASSPDGSSYEQYF.

This clonotype appeared many times. The chain employs TRBV3-1 and TRBJ1-2; D perhaps matches TRBD1 (5 bases). This CDR3 region has 14 residues. V shed 2 bases and J shed 2 bases, with 9 bases lying between them. CDR1 is LGHDT, CDR2 YNNKEL, per germline (reference sequence). CDR3 bases: TGTGCCAGCAGCCAACTGGGGACCAACTATGGCTACACCTTC. As protein: CASSQLGTNYGYTF.

The J gene is TRBJ2-5, the V gene TRBV7-9, with D possibly matching TRBD2 (6 bases). Looked up from germline, CDR1 is SEHNR and CDR2 is FQNEAQ (reference sequence). The V end lost 5 bases, the J end lost 0 bases, and 13 bases lay between the germline ends. This CDR3 spans 15 amino acids. This CDR3 is CASSQEGRNQETQYF. In nucleotides, the CDR3 is TGTGCCAGCAGCCAAGAAGGGAGGAACCAAGAGACCCAGTACTTC. The full variable domain, in which reference TRBV7-9 and TRBJ2-5 provide the parts outside the CDR3, is DTGVSQNPRHKITKRGQNVTFRCDPISEHNRLYWYRQTLGQGPEFLTYFQNEAQLEKSRLLSDRFSAERPKGSFSTLEIQRTEQGDSAMYLCASSQEGRNQETQYFGPGTRLLVL.